The text below deals with one TCR beta chain. The data stem from a study of human T cells and chemical hapten exposure. In TCRdb, the RACE reads were re-called with MiXCR into one record per CDR3 protein. In the table there are around 120,000 distinct CDR3 sequences, roughly 9.6% of which are singletons. Time point defined: patch test 1, 2 weeks after DPC sensitization. Treatment described: therapeutic diphenylcyclopropenone sensitization with weekly scalp DPC. Every patch test was put on after a blood sample was taken. Participating donors were patients with alopecia, aged 18 to 70 years, considered appropriate candidates for DPC. This CDR3 region has 19 residues. From germline, CDR1 is SGHVT and CDR2 SQSDAQ. With V trimmed by 5 bases and J by 0 bases, 14 bases remained unmatched.

The TCR comes from a woman aged 40 to 55 with alopecia areata. Some clones in this sample may be carry-over from other donors' samples. The sample in question was whole blood, obtained in connection with sensitization to the hapten diphenylcyclopropenone (DPC). V gene TRBV7-4 combines with J gene TRBJ2-1, with 9 bases fitting TRBD2. CDR3 sequence: CASSPGTSRMSVSYNEQFF. The CDR3 coding sequence is TGTGCCAGCAGCCCGGGGACTAGCAGAATGAGCGTCTCCTACAATGAGCAGTTCTTC.